The rows below give T cell receptor beta chains drawn from one sample of a study of molecular identifiers for immune sequencing clone quantification. Via MiXCR, TCRdb re-called the PCR reads, giving one row per CDR3 protein. The sample lists some 320,000 distinct CDR3 sequences, roughly a quarter occurring once. Sequencing input: naive CD8+ T cells from blood, with Jurkat cell RNA spiked in. The receptors come from a human donor in good health. Some libraries in this study had Jurkat cell RNA spiked in. The CDR3 runs from the conserved cysteine through the conserved F or W. Each record gives: CDR3 DNA, CDR3 protein, V gene, J gene, clone size, D gene. D genes are given only for firm matches. The listing skips clone size in some rows; elsewhere it reads once, few, many or a size class.

TGCGCCAGCAGCAAAAGCGGATCCTCCAGCACAGATACGCAGTATTTT,CASSKSGSSSTDTQYF,TRBV4-3,TRBJ2-3,.,.
TGCAGTGCTAGAGATTTCTCGGGGCAGGGGGTCTCTGGGGCCAACGTCCTGACTTTC,CSARDFSGQGVSGANVLTF,TRBV20-1,TRBJ2-6,.,TRBD1
TGTGCCAGCAGCTTAGATCCCCGGACATCCTACGAGCAGTACTTC,CASSLDPRTSYEQYF,TRBV7-8,TRBJ2-7,.,.
TGTGCCAACAGCTTTATTGGGGCAGGGACCATGAACACTGAAGCTTTCTTT,CANSFIGAGTMNTEAFF,TRBV13,TRBJ1-1,.,.
TGTGCCAGCAGCCCGCGACGCACAGATACGCAGTATTTT,CASSPRRTDTQYF,TRBV7-9,TRBJ2-3,many,.
TGTGCCAGCAGTTTGGTCTTCGGCTCAGATACGCAGTATTTT,CASSLVFGSDTQYF,TRBV27,TRBJ2-3,.,.
TGTGCCAGCAGTCCTGAGGACAGCGTCTCCTACGAGCAGTACTTC,CASSPEDSVSYEQYF,TRBV6-2/TRBV6-3,TRBJ2-7,few,.
TGCGCCAGCAGCCCGGCGACCGGGGACAGACCCTACGAGCAGTACTTC,CASSPATGDRPYEQYF,TRBV4-3,TRBJ2-7,few,TRBD1
TGTGCCAGCAGTTCTGGGTGGTACACTGAAGCTTTCTTT,CASSSGWYTEAFF,TRBV6-5,TRBJ1-1,.,.
TGTGCCAGCAGTTTGCGGCAGGGCCGGGAGACCCAGTACTTC,CASSLRQGRETQYF,TRBV28,TRBJ2-5,many,.
TGTGCTAGTGGTTTCGGGACTAGCGGGAGGAGCGGGGAGCTGTTTTTT,CASGFGTSGRSGELFF,TRBV12-5,TRBJ2-2,many,TRBD2
TGCAGTAGGAACAATGAGCAGTTCTTC,CSRNNEQFF,TRBV20-1,TRBJ2-1,few,.
TGCGCCAGCAGCTTGGGGGCCTACCACGAGCAGTACTTC,CASSLGAYHEQYF,TRBV5-1,TRBJ2-7,few,.
TGTGCCAGCAGTTTCCTTCTAGCGGGAGGCGGCACAGATACGCAGTATTTT,CASSFLLAGGGTDTQYF,TRBV27,TRBJ2-3,few,TRBD2
TGCAGCGTTGCCCTCCGGCGGACAGGGGGCGCTTCCCCCACTGAAGCTTTCTTT,CSVALRRTGGASPTEAFF,TRBV29-1,TRBJ1-1,.,TRBD1
TGTGCCAGCAGCTTGGGACAGGGTCTGGACGAGCAGTACTTC,CASSLGQGLDEQYF,TRBV7-6,TRBJ2-7,many,TRBD1
TGTGCCAGCAAGGACTCGGCATCTGGGGCCAACGTCCTGACTTTC,CASKDSASGANVLTF,TRBV6-6,TRBJ2-6,many,.